This TCR beta chain was identified during a study of cytomegalovirus exposure and HLA in healthy donors. The study ran its PCR with 60 Vbeta and 13 Jbeta primers. Data came from immunoSEQ multiplex PCR; TCRdb stores just in-frame clones and leaves some out. Its listing shows approximately 60,000 clones. The germline V gene encodes CDR1 SGHNT and CDR2 YYREEE (reference sequence). The V and J ends lost 3 bases and 4 bases, in that order; junction bases with no gene match: 13. The CDR3 covers 18 residues. Material: PBMCs. This TCR derives from a man aged 25-45 years in good health and CMV-seropositive. The chain couples TRBV5-4 to TRBJ2-5, with 12 bases lining up with TRBD2. CDR3 DNA sequence: TGTGCCAGCAGCTGGGAATTTACGGGACTAGCGGGCAGAGAGACCCAGTACTTC. This codes for CASSWEFTGLAGRETQYF.